What follows are 28 T cell receptor beta chains derived from one specimen sequenced in a study of T cells in Graves' hyperthyroidism and ophthalmopathy. Amplified regions were TCR beta CDR3 sequences from RNA transcripts. Primed by the HTBI set, a first-round RT-PCR was run on the TCR CDR3. TCRdb reprocessed the multiplex PCR reads with MiXCR, giving one entry per CDR3 protein. The sample has about 200,000 distinct CDR3 sequences, roughly 18% seen once. Source material: blood. The receptors derive from a man between 45 and 60 years old with Graves' hyperthyroidism.

This clonotype showed up many times. The rearrangement uses TRBV13 and TRBJ2-1, with 11 bases that match TRBD1. The J segment lost 5 bases and the V segment lost 5 bases, leaving 8 bases of the junction unmatched. The CDR3 is 16 amino acids. Germline V gives CDR1 PRHDT, CDR2 FYEKMQ (reference sequence). The CDR3 protein is CASSGRRDRGNNEQFF. The CDR3 DNA reads as TGTGCCAGCAGCGGACGCCGGGACAGGGGGAACAATGAGCAGTTCTTC.

This clonotype was detected ten times or more. Here the CDR3 reads CASSLTSGGTYEQYF. Here the CDR3 DNA reads TGTGCCAGCAGCTTGACTAGCGGGGGTACCTACGAGCAGTACTTC. J is TRBJ2-7 and V is TRBV7-2, with 12 bases matching TRBD2. The CDR3 runs 15 residues. The V and J ends lost 3 bases and 2 bases, in that order; junction bases with no gene match: 2. Germline assignment: CDR1 SGHTA and CDR2 FQGNSA.

V and J are TRBV6-1 and TRBJ1-5; D call uncertain. The CDR3 runs to 12 residues. Germline V gives CDR1 MNHNS, CDR2 SASEGT. Trimming shortened V by 2 bases and J by 6 bases, and 5 bases separated the two germline ends. This CDR3 is CASSEIGQPQHF. For the CDR3, the DNA is TGTGCCAGCAGTGAAATAGGTCAGCCCCAGCATTTT.

This clonotype was found many times. This chain joins TRBV28 and TRBJ2-7, with D perhaps matching TRBD2 (7 bases). The CDR3 is 14 residues long. Germline V lookup: CDR1 MDHEN, CDR2 SYDVKM. The V gene lost 7 bases and the J gene lost 3 bases, with 16 bases spanning the gap. The CDR3 loop reads CASTIGGLHYEQYF. The CDR3 bases are TGTGCCAGCACAATAGGGGGACTACACTACGAGCAGTACTTC.

Of note for this clonotype: Germline is not matched at one junction end, which may reflect a read error. The chain employs TRBV9 and TRBJ1-2; 7 nucleotides agree with TRBD1. This CDR3 comprises 15 residues. Germline-derived CDR1 and CDR2 are SGDLS and YYNGEE. CDR3 region: CAGSVSGRGQGGYTF. The CDR3 region has the DNA TGTGCCGGCAGCGTCTCAGGGAGGGGGCAGGGTGGCTACACCTTC.

Concerning this clonotype: Mismatch with germline at one junction end may stem from a read error. J is TRBJ2-7 and V is TRBV3-1; D may be TRBD2 (6 bases). This CDR3 has 17 amino acids. The germline V gene encodes CDR1 LGHDT and CDR2 YNNKEL (reference sequence). CDR3 amino acids: CACSQSSPGVADYEHYF. CDR3 nucleotides: TGTGCCTGCAGCCAAAGTTCTCCGGGGGTGGCAGACTACGAGCATTACTTC.

The DNA for the CDR3 is TGTGCCAGCAGCGTAGACAGCGGGAGGGCCTACGAGCAGTTCTTC. It specifies CASSVDSGRAYEQFF. This chain uses TRBV9 with TRBJ2-7; 10 nucleotides match TRBD2. The end of the DNA is better explained by TRBJ2-1, so the J call may be wrong. The CDR3 runs 15 residues. The V gene's germline CDR1 is SGDLS and CDR2 YYNGEE.

This clonotype was detected many times. The chain recombines TRBV28 with TRBJ1-4; D is unresolved. The CDR3 is 18 amino acids. The germline gives CDR1 MDHEN, CDR2 SYDVKM. Trimming took 4 bases from V and 3 from J, leaving 21 bases between them. The CDR3 DNA reads TGTGCCAGCAGTTCGCCCATCGCCGAGTGGTTAGCTAATGAAAAACTGTTTTTT. This gives the protein CASSSPIAEWLANEKLFF.

This clonotype was counted many times. This chain uses TRBV10-3 with TRBJ2-4; no clear D gene. Germline lookup yields CDR1 ENHRY and CDR2 SYGVKD. V was cut by 0 bases and J by 3 bases, with 6 bases left in between. The CDR3 spans 14 residues. The CDR3 DNA sequence: TGTGCCATCAGTGAGTCGGCACTCAAAAACATTCAGTACTTC. Protein product: CAISESALKNIQYF.

This clonotype was observed a few times. The chain carries TRBV4-2 and TRBJ2-2; D remains ambiguous. This CDR3 contains 13 residues. Deletions cut 6 bases from V and 5 bases from J, with 10 bases between. The V gene's germline CDR1 is LGHNA and CDR2 YNFKEQ. DNA of the CDR3: TGTGCCAGCAGGACCCTAAAAACCGGGGAGCTGTTTTTT. As protein: CASRTLKTGELFF.

This clonotype came up many times. J is TRBJ2-7 and V is TRBV20-1; unclear D gene. This CDR3 spans 12 amino acids. The V end was cut by 0 bases, the J end by 7 bases, with 10 bases between. From germline, CDR1 is DFQATT and CDR2 SNEGSKA (reference sequence). CDR3 DNA: TGCAGTGCTAGAGATGATCAGAGGGAGCAGTACTTC. Protein: CSARDDQREQYF.

This clonotype was picked up many times. V usage is TRBV10-3 and J usage is TRBJ2-7; either TRBD1 or TRBD2 may supply D (6 bases each). The ends were cut back, 9 bases at V and 0 bases at J, with 18 bases in the middle. The CDR3 is 15 amino acids. CDR1 and CDR2 (germline): ENHRY, SYGVKD. In DNA form, the CDR3 reads TGTGCCATGGCCGAGGGGGGTCCGAGCTCCTACGAGCAGTACTTC. Translating it yields CAMAEGGPSSYEQYF.

This clonotype appeared a few times. The rearrangement links TRBV5-1 to TRBJ2-5; weak D call: TRBD2 (5 bases). This CDR3 has 14 amino acids. CDR1 and CDR2 (germline): SGHRS, YFSETQ. V was clipped by 3 bases and J by 1 base, with 10 bases between them. CDR3 sequence: CASSSIGSQETQYF. The CDR3 DNA is TGCGCCAGCAGCTCGATTGGGAGCCAAGAGACCCAGTACTTC.

This clonotype was detected many times. The chain links TRBV10-2 to TRBJ1-2; the match to TRBD1 covers 7 bases. This CDR3 is 16 amino acids long. V was clipped by 4 bases and J by 4 bases; unmatched bases: 12. Germline V gene lookup returns CDR1 WSHSY and CDR2 SAAADI. CDR3 coding DNA: TGCGCCAGCAGTGGGTCAGGGGGAAGGCTCGTCTATGGCTACACCTTC. Protein product: CASSGSGGRLVYGYTF.

This clonotype has a count of ten or more. For the CDR3, the DNA is TGTGCCAGCAGCGACCCAGGGAGCAGAAGCACAGATACGCAGTATTTT. Translation: CASSDPGSRSTDTQYF. This chain joins TRBV28 and TRBJ2-3; either TRBD1 or TRBD2 may supply D (5 bases each). Trimming cost V 6 bases and J 0 bases, with 16 bases left between them. Germline V gene data show CDR1 as MDHEN and CDR2 as SYDVKM. CDR3 size: 16 residues. Filled out from reference TRBV28 and TRBJ2-3, the complete variable domain reads DVKVTQSSRYLVKRTGEKVFLECVQDMDHENMFWYRQDPGLGLRLIYFSYDVKMKEKGDIPEGYSVSREKKERFSLILESASTNQTSMYLCASSDPGSRSTDTQYFGPGTRLTVL.

There are many counts of this clonotype. The J gene is TRBJ2-7, the V gene TRBV10-1, with TRBD2 matching 7 bases. The CDR3 loop spans 13 amino acids. CDR1 is WNHNN, CDR2 SYGVQD, per germline (reference sequence). Germline trimming cut 3 bases from V and 5 bases from J; bases unmatched to any gene: 4. This CDR3 is CASSDTGRDEQYF. Written as DNA, the CDR3 is TGCGCCAGCAGTGACACGGGGAGGGACGAGCAGTACTTC.

In regard to this clonotype: With a much larger clone just one base away, this may be a read error. The chain has TRBV20-1 and TRBJ2-3, with TRBD2 identical over 11 bases. Looked up from germline, CDR1 is DFQATT and CDR2 is SNEGSKA (reference sequence). The CDR3 loop spans 16 amino acids. The trim removed 2 bases at V and 6 bases at J, leaving 10 bases unmatched. CDR3 sequence (DNA): TGCAGTGCTAGAAATCCATCTAGCGGGAGGCGGGATACGCAGTATTTT. Encoded protein: CSARNPSSGRRDTQYF.

This clonotype was observed at least ten times. This sequence joins TRBV27 and TRBJ2-7; 15 bases are a match to TRBD2. The CDR3 covers 15 residues. Germline values: CDR1 MNHEY, CDR2 SMNVEV (reference sequence). Losses at the gene ends were 6 bases for V and 2 bases for J; bases not matched to a gene: 2. In DNA form, the CDR3 reads TGTGCCAGCAGCTGGACTAGCGGGAGGGCCTACGAGCAGTACTTC. Translated: CASSWTSGRAYEQYF.

J is TRBJ1-5 and V is TRBV4-2; D is unclear. The CDR3 spans 15 residues. V was clipped by 1 base and J by 1 base, with 8 bases between them. Germline CDR1 is LGHNA and CDR2 is YNFKEQ. The CDR3 spells CASSQAGQSNQPQHF. The CDR3 DNA sequence: TGTGCCAGCAGCCAAGCGGGCCAGAGCAATCAGCCCCAGCATTTT.

Points on this clonotype: This may come from a read error, since a much larger clone is one base off. The rearrangement joins TRBV28 to TRBJ2-7, with 10 bases identical to TRBD2. The tail of the sequence fits TRBJ2-1 better, so the J call may be wrong. This CDR3 is built from 15 residues. Per the germline V gene, CDR1 is MDHEN and CDR2 is SYDVKM. CDR3 nucleotides: TGTGCCAGCAGTGAAGAAGCTAGCGGGAGTTACGAGCAGTTCTTC. Protein: CASSEEASGSYEQFF.

The table lists this clonotype with many counts. The CDR3 bases are TGTGCCAGCTCACCACCGGGTGGACGCTCCTACGAGCAGTACTTC. Translated: CASSPPGGRSYEQYF. The rearrangement uses TRBV18 and TRBJ2-7; D gene unclear. There are 15 residues in the CDR3. CDR1 is KGHSH, CDR2 LQKENI, per germline. V was shortened by 0 bases and J by 0 bases, with 9 bases between the two germline ends. Full variable domain (missing parts from reference TRBV18 and TRBJ2-7): NAGVMQNPRHLVRRRGQEARLRCSPMKGHSHVYWYRQLPEEGLKFMVYLQKENIIDESGMPKERFSAEFPKEGPSILRIQQVVRGDSAAYFCASSPPGGRSYEQYFGPGTRLTVT.

The chain is built from TRBV28 and TRBJ1-2; no clear D. Trimming cost V 3 bases and J 8 bases, with 10 bases left between them. Germline values: CDR1 MDHEN, CDR2 SYDVKM. The CDR3 length is 12 residues. DNA of the CDR3: TGTGCCAGCAGTTTCGTTGTCGGCGGCTACACCTTC. The encoded protein is CASSFVVGGYTF.

The table lists this clonotype with many counts. The V and J genes are TRBV5-6 and TRBJ2-4, with D unresolved. Per the germline V gene, CDR1 is SGHDT and CDR2 is YYEEEE. Trimming stripped 2 bases from V and 3 bases from J, with 15 bases between. The CDR3 is 16 residues long. CDR3 bases: TGTGCCAGCAGCTTCGGTAGATTAGGTGGCAAAAACATTCAGTACTTC. Translation gives CASSFGRLGGKNIQYF. The variable domain in full, completed from reference TRBV5-6 and TRBJ2-4, reads DAGVTQSPTHLIKTRGQQVTLRCSPKSGHDTVSWYQQALGQGPQFIFQYYEEEERQRGNFPDRFSGHQFPNYSSELNVNALLLGDSALYLCASSFGRLGGKNIQYFGAGTRLSVL.

In this sample, this clonotype turned up a few times. J is TRBJ1-1 and V is TRBV9; no firm D call. The CDR3 runs 13 residues. CDR1 is SGDLS, CDR2 YYNGEE, per germline. Trimming took 4 bases from V and 10 from J, leaving 17 bases between them. The CDR3 here is CASSPTVGIGAFF. DNA of the CDR3: TGTGCCAGCAGCCCAACAGTGGGGATCGGAGCTTTCTTT.

This clonotype was observed a few times. J is TRBJ1-2 and V is TRBV5-1; D unclear. Trimming took 0 bases from V and 8 from J, leaving 14 bases between them. CDR1 SGHRS and CDR2 YFSETQ come from the germline V gene. The CDR3 has 14 amino acids. The CDR3 loop reads CASSLDQEVEGYTF. Here the CDR3 DNA reads TGCGCCAGCAGCTTGGATCAGGAGGTAGAAGGCTACACCTTC.

The V call is TRBV12-3 or TRBV12-4, the J call TRBJ2-3; weak D call: TRBD1 (6 bases). The CDR3 is made up of 15 amino acids. V was pared by 1 base and J by 5 bases, with 13 bases between. The CDR3 bases are TGTGCCAGCAGTTTAGTGAAGGACAGCCAAGATACGCAGTATTTT. Translation gives CASSLVKDSQDTQYF.

Of note for this clonotype: Possible read error: a much larger clone is one base away. This chain connects TRBV27 to TRBJ1-5; D not certain. The CDR3 totals 11 residues. The V end was cut by 2 bases, the J end by 5 bases, with 1 base between. From germline, CDR1 is MNHEY and CDR2 SMNVEV (reference sequence). The CDR3 is CASSLDQPQHF. The CDR3 coding sequence is TGTGCCAGCAGTTTAGATCAGCCCCAGCATTTT.

This clonotype occurred many times. The J gene is TRBJ2-5, the V gene TRBV28; D is undetermined. CDR1 is MDHEN, CDR2 SYDVKM, per germline. V was clipped by 4 bases and J by 5 bases, with 14 bases between them. The CDR3 sequence is 14 residues long. The CDR3, as DNA: TGTGCCAGCAGTTCCCCCGGAAAGGCGGAGACCCAGTACTTC. This gives the protein CASSSPGKAETQYF.